The next 5 T cell receptor beta chains were all read from a single sample in a study of cytotoxic CD8 clonotypes in ibrutinib-treated CLL. Profiled with immunoSEQ multiplex PCR; TCRdb holds only in-frame clones, not every one. The repertoire holds approximately 210,000 clones, with around three quarters as singletons. The source material was PBMCs, sampled after 24 months of ibrutinib treatment. All receptors derive from a human donor with chronic lymphocytic leukemia.

In this sample, this clone turned up a few times. This sequence joins TRBV28 and TRBJ1-1; 8 bases align to TRBD1. J was trimmed by 4 bases and V by 1 base; bases with no gene match: 8. Germline CDR1 is MDHEN and CDR2 is SYDVKM. The CDR3 spans 16 residues. This CDR3 reads CASSLLFRGRSTEAFF. DNA of the CDR3: TGTGCCAGCAGTTTATTGTTCAGGGGGCGAAGCACTGAAGCTTTCTTT. Variable domain in full (rest from reference TRBV28 and TRBJ1-1): DVKVTQSSRYLVKRTGEKVFLECVQDMDHENMFWYRQDPGLGLRLIYFSYDVKMKEKGDIPEGYSVSREKKERFSLILESASTNQTSMYLCASSLLFRGRSTEAFFGQGTRLTVV.

This rearrangement joins TRBV4-3 to TRBJ2-5; D possibly corresponds to TRBD1 (6 bases). CDR1 LGHNA and CDR2 YSLEER come from the germline V gene. V lost 4 bases, J lost 5 bases, and 14 bases lay in between. CDR3 length equals 14 residues. The DNA for the CDR3 is TGCGCCAGCAGCCTACAGGGTGTAGGGGAGACCCAGTACTTC. Encoded protein: CASSLQGVGETQYF.

V and J are TRBV2 and TRBJ2-2; tentatively, D is TRBD1 (5 bases). The CDR3 loop spans 12 amino acids. Germline values: CDR1 SNHLY, CDR2 FYNNEI. With 11 bases removed from V and 1 base from J, the gap between germline ends came to 8 bases. CDR3 sequence (DNA): TGTGCCGGCGGACAGAACACCGGGGAGCTGTTTTTT. As protein: CAGGQNTGELFF.

The chain carries TRBV9 and TRBJ2-7; 9 nucleotides match TRBD1. The CDR3 contains 14 residues. CDR1 is SGDLS, CDR2 YYNGEE, per germline. V dropped 2 bases and J dropped 2; count of bases not matched to a gene: 2. CDR3 in amino acids: CASSVRDRAYEQYF. As DNA, the CDR3 is TGTGCCAGCAGCGTTCGGGACAGGGCCTACGAGCAGTACTTC.

The V gene is TRBV27, the J gene TRBJ2-7, with 12 bases matching TRBD2. The junction had 9 bases not matched to a gene; V was cut back by 3 bases and J by 6 bases. The V gene's germline CDR1 is MNHEY and CDR2 SMNVEV (reference sequence). This CDR3 is 16 amino acids long. The CDR3 sequence is CASSFMASGRAGEQYF. DNA for the CDR3: TGTGCCAGCAGTTTTATGGCTAGCGGGAGGGCCGGCGAGCAGTACTTC.